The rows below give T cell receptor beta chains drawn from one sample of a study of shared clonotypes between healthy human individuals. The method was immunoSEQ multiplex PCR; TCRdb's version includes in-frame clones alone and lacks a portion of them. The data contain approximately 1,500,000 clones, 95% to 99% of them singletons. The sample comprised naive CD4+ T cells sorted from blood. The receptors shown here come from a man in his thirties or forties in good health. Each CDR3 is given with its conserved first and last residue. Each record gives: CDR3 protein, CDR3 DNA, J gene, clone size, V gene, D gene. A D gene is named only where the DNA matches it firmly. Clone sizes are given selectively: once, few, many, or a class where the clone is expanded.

CASSSRMRVSNQPQHF,TGTGCCAGCAGCTCCCGGATGCGGGTGAGCAATCAGCCCCAGCATTTT,TRBJ1-5,NA,TRBV2,NA
CASSHSGVYEQYF,TGTGCCAGCAGCCATAGCGGGGTCTACGAGCAGTACTTC,TRBJ2-7,NA,TRBV7-2,TRBD2
CASSLEAGRLSYEQYF,TGTGCCAGCAGCTTGGAAGCGGGACGTCTCTCCTACGAGCAGTACTTC,TRBJ2-7,NA,TRBV5-5,TRBD2
CASSEDGLAGVRETQYF,TGTGCCAGCAGTGAAGACGGACTAGCGGGAGTCCGGGAGACCCAGTACTTC,TRBJ2-5,NA,TRBV25-1,TRBD2
CASSRTSRFYEQYF,TGTGCCAGCAGCAGGACTAGTCGGTTCTACGAGCAGTACTTC,TRBJ2-7,NA,TRBV11-2,TRBD2
CASSRVQGLGSYEQYF,TGTGCCAGCAGCCGGGTACAGGGGCTCGGCTCCTACGAGCAGTACTTC,TRBJ2-7,NA,TRBV7-8,TRBD1
CASSPNGYSNQPQHF,TGTGCCAGCAGCCCCAACGGGTATAGCAATCAGCCCCAGCATTTT,TRBJ1-5,NA,TRBV6-5,NA
CASSLLGTPHEQYF,TGTGCCAGCAGCTTACTAGGGACTCCTCACGAGCAGTACTTC,TRBJ2-7,NA,TRBV5-4,NA
CASSLAGQGVANTIYF,TGTGCCAGCAGCTTGGCCGGACAGGGGGTTGCGAACACCATATATTTT,TRBJ1-3,NA,TRBV5-4,TRBD1
CASSSVTSGAQETQYF,TGTGCCAGCAGCTCGGTGACTAGCGGGGCACAAGAGACCCAGTACTTC,TRBJ2-5,NA,TRBV7-4,TRBD2
CASSLIFGSGGQPQHF,TGTGCCAGCAGTTTAATATTTGGGTCCGGCGGTCAGCCCCAGCATTTT,TRBJ1-5,NA,TRBV28,NA
CASSLGGINTEAFF,TGTGCCAGCAGCTTAGGTGGCATTAACACTGAAGCTTTCTTT,TRBJ1-1,once,TRBV7-9,NA
CASSPRKGAGNEQFF,TGTGCCAGCAGTCCCAGGAAGGGGGCTGGCAATGAGCAGTTCTTC,TRBJ2-1,NA,TRBV27,TRBD1
CATRSAANTGELFF,TGTGCCACCCGTTCAGCGGCGAACACCGGGGAGCTGTTTTTT,TRBJ2-2,NA,TRBV27,NA
CASSQIRGTKTRLGFF,TGCGCCAGCAGTCAAATCAGGGGCACGAAAACTCGCTTGGGTTTCTTT,TRBJ1-1,once,TRBV23-1,NA
CASITQGTGANVLTF,TGTGCCAGCATTACCCAGGGAACTGGGGCCAACGTCCTGACTTTC,TRBJ2-6,NA,TRBV2,NA
CASSLVGIQETQYF,TGTGCCAGCAGCTTAGTCGGGATCCAAGAGACCCAGTACTTC,TRBJ2-5,NA,TRBV11-2,NA
CASSHHPVGAGGSYEQYF,TGTGCCAGCAGCCATCACCCCGTCGGGGCAGGGGGGTCCTACGAGCAGTACTTC,TRBJ2-7,NA,TRBV4-2,NA
CASSYPRRTGVSYEQYF,TGTGCCAGCAGCTACCCAAGGCGGACAGGGGTCTCCTACGAGCAGTACTTC,TRBJ2-7,NA,TRBV7-2,TRBD1
CASSSRDTQYF,TGTGCCAGTAGTTCCAGGGATACGCAGTATTTT,TRBJ2-3,once,TRBV19,NA
CASSYSPSSGTYEQYF,TGTGCCAGCAGTTACTCCCCGTCTAGCGGGACCTACGAGCAGTACTTC,TRBJ2-7,NA,TRBV6-5,TRBD2
CASSSTSGRGGETQYF,TGTGCCAGCAGTTCGACTAGCGGGAGAGGGGGGGAGACCCAGTACTTC,TRBJ2-5,once,TRBV7-7,TRBD2
CAISRTRDSGYEQYF,TGTGCCATCAGTCGAACCAGGGACAGTGGCTACGAGCAGTACTTC,TRBJ2-7,NA,TRBV10-3,TRBD1
CASSAFSSGTYEQYF,TGTGCCAGCAGCGCCTTCTCTAGCGGGACCTACGAGCAGTACTTC,TRBJ2-7,NA,TRBV9,TRBD2
CASSGDSKPYNEQFF,TGCGCCAGCAGCGGGGACAGCAAACCCTACAATGAGCAGTTCTTC,TRBJ2-1,NA,TRBV5-1,TRBD1
CASGQNYGYTF,TGTGCCAGCGGACAGAACTATGGCTACACCTTC,TRBJ1-2,NA,TRBV18,NA
CASRDRTPKVVNTEAFF,TGTGCCAGCAGGGACAGGACACCTAAGGTGGTGAACACTGAAGCTTTCTTT,TRBJ1-1,once,TRBV28,TRBD1
CSVVPSGRANYNEQFF,TGCAGCGTTGTCCCTAGCGGGAGGGCCAACTACAATGAGCAGTTCTTC,TRBJ2-1,NA,TRBV29-1,TRBD2